The TCR beta chain under discussion was sequenced for a study of control samples from healthy donors and cancer patients. There are 13 residues in the CDR3. Trimming removed 6 bases at V and 5 bases at J, with 14 bases between. Germline CDR1 SGHRS, CDR2 YFSETQ. Sequencing used immunoSEQ multiplex PCR; TCRdb keeps in-frame clones, though not all of them. Of some 35,000 clones in the sample, roughly 92% were seen once. The sample consisted of PBMCs. V gene TRBV5-1 combines with J gene TRBJ2-5; D may be TRBD2 (6 bases). The sequence was collected from a man in his forties with colorectal cancer. The CDR3 DNA is TGCGCCAGCATGGAGGGCGGAGGGGAGACCCAGTACTTC. It yields the protein CASMEGGGETQYF. Supplemented by reference TRBV5-1 and TRBJ2-5, the full variable domain reads KAGVTQTPRYLIKTRGQQVTLSCSPISGHRSVSWYQQTPGQGLQFLFEYFSETQRNKGNFPGRFSGRQFSNSRSEMNVSTLELGDSALYLCASMEGGGETQYFGPGTRLLVL.